These 24 T cell receptor beta chains were sequenced from one sample in a study of Ad26.COV2.S vaccination and SARS-CoV-2 variants. The data were produced by immunoSEQ multiplex PCR, yet TCRdb's version contains in-frame clones alone and is incomplete. The sample shows roughly 400,000 clones, 70% to 90% of them seen only once. The treatment is: over 15 received Ad26.COV2.S at low or high dose, single or two shots; 5 received placebo; per-sample allocation not given. Specimen acquisition occurred on day 63 following the initial vaccine or placebo injection. Specimen: peripheral blood, collected in a trial of Ad26.COV2.S vaccine versus placebo. These receptors were taken from a person between 18 and 65 years old who received the Ad26.COV2.S COVID-19 vaccine or a placebo.

The chain carries TRBV7-9 and TRBJ1-5, with 8 bases identical to TRBD1. With V trimmed by 1 base and J by 5 bases, 4 bases remained unmatched. The CDR3 is made up of 15 amino acids. Per the germline V gene, CDR1 is SEHNR and CDR2 is FQNEAQ (reference sequence). CDR3 region: CASSLGAGGYQPQHF. The CDR3 DNA reads TGTGCCAGCAGCTTAGGTGCAGGGGGCTATCAGCCCCAGCATTTT.

The chain employs TRBV4-2 and TRBJ2-7; 7 bases are shared with TRBD1. The V segment lost 1 base and the J segment 2 bases; nucleotides outside the gene matches: 8. CDR1 LGHNA and CDR2 YNFKEQ come from the germline V gene. This CDR3 comprises 16 residues. The CDR3 protein is CASSQVQSGQAYEQYF. The CDR3 DNA is TGTGCCAGCAGCCAAGTACAATCAGGACAGGCCTACGAGCAGTACTTC.

The chain has TRBV13 and TRBJ2-7; maybe TRBD1 (5 bases). In germline, CDR1 is PRHDT, CDR2 FYEKMQ (reference sequence). Trimming took 1 base from V and 0 from J, leaving 10 bases between them. This CDR3 is 15 amino acids long. CDR3 sequence (DNA): TGTGCCAGCAGCTTAGCAGGACAAAGCTCCTACGAGCAGTACTTC. Amino acid sequence: CASSLAGQSSYEQYF.

The V gene is TRBV5-4, the J gene TRBJ2-1; 10 nucleotides align to TRBD2. The CDR3 sequence is 15 residues long. J was trimmed by 4 bases and V by 3 bases; bases with no gene match: 4. CDR1 SGHNT and CDR2 YYREEE come from the germline V gene (reference sequence). DNA for the CDR3: TGTGCCAGCAGCTACGGGACTAGCGCTTACAATGAGCAGTTCTTC. Translated: CASSYGTSAYNEQFF.

The chain links TRBV7-6 to TRBJ2-3; a possible D gene is TRBD2 (6 bases). The V end lost 5 bases, the J end lost 1 base, and 13 bases lay between the germline ends. The germline gives CDR1 SGHVS, CDR2 FNYEAQ. The CDR3 totals 15 residues. The chain's CDR3 is CASSPGTSGTDTQYF. CDR3 nucleotides: TGTGCCAGCAGCCCCGGGACTTCCGGCACAGATACGCAGTATTTT.

CDR3 sequence (DNA): TGTGCCAGCAGTTACAGGGGGCGCGCCGGGGAGCTGTTTTTT. Its protein product is CASSYRGRAGELFF. The rearrangement uses TRBV6-2 or TRBV6-3 and TRBJ2-2; 7 nucleotides match TRBD1. This CDR3 region has 14 residues. The trim removed 2 bases at V and 6 bases at J, leaving 3 bases unmatched. The germline V gene encodes CDR1 MNHEY and CDR2 SVGEGT.

This chain joins TRBV4-1 and TRBJ2-7; possible D gene TRBD1, 6 bases. This CDR3 is 16 amino acids long. CDR1 is MGHRA, CDR2 YSYEKL, per germline. With 0 bases removed from V and 0 bases from J, the gap between germline ends came to 12 bases. CDR3 DNA: TGCGCCAGCAGCCAAGAACAAGGGGGAAGCTCCTACGAGCAGTACTTC. This gives the protein CASSQEQGGSSYEQYF.

V usage is TRBV5-4 and J usage is TRBJ2-5; D not certain. Germline CDR1 is SGHNT and CDR2 is YYREEE (reference sequence). The CDR3 runs to 14 residues. Trimming cost V 4 bases and J 5 bases, with 15 bases left between them. The CDR3 here is CASSAPGPGETQYF. The CDR3, as DNA: TGTGCCAGCAGCGCACCAGGACCCGGGGAGACCCAGTACTTC.

V is TRBV11-3 and J is TRBJ2-1; 9 nucleotides match TRBD2. CDR1 SGHNT and CDR2 YENEEA come from the germline V gene. CDR3 length: 17 amino acids. V gave up 0 bases and J gave up 9 bases; unmatched junction bases: 12. The CDR3 here is CASSLDNHRREGSEQFF. CDR3 nucleotide sequence: TGTGCCAGCAGCTTAGATAATCACCGGCGGGAGGGCTCTGAGCAGTTCTTC. Drawing the rest from reference TRBV11-3 and TRBJ2-1, the complete variable domain is EAGVVQSPRYKIIEKKQPVAFWCNPISGHNTLYWYLQNLGQGPELLIRYENEEAVDDSQLPKDRFSAERLKGVDSTLKIQPAELGDSAVYLCASSLDNHRREGSEQFFGPGTRLTVL.

This chain uses TRBV6-1 with TRBJ2-3; 10 nucleotides align to TRBD2. V was pared by 4 bases and J by 6 bases, with 10 bases of the junction left unmatched. CDR1 is MNHNS and CDR2 is SASEGT in the germline V gene. The CDR3 is made up of 16 amino acids. The CDR3 spells CASSVRSGRAWDTQYF. CDR3 nucleotides: TGTGCCAGCAGTGTACGGAGCGGGAGGGCCTGGGATACGCAGTATTTT.

This clone has more than one count but fewer than ten. The chain recombines TRBV5-1 with TRBJ1-6; 9 bases match TRBD1. The germline gives CDR1 SGHRS, CDR2 YFSETQ. V trimming: 3 bases; J trimming: 9 bases; junction bases outside the gene matches: 7. CDR3 length: 15 residues. The DNA of the CDR3 is TGCGCCAGCAGCTCGGGACAGGGAAATAGTTCACCCCTCCACTTT. Amino acids: CASSSGQGNSSPLHF.

The chain links TRBV28 to TRBJ2-1, with a tentative D call TRBD1 (10 bases). The V end was cut by 4 bases, the J end by 3 bases, with 25 bases between. Germline lookup yields CDR1 MDHEN and CDR2 SYDVKM. There are 19 residues in the CDR3. The CDR3, as DNA: TGTGCCAGCAGTTCCGGACAGGGGGTGGCTAGCGGGATCTACAATGAGCAGTTCTTC. Its translation: CASSSGQGVASGIYNEQFF.

The chain recombines TRBV20-1 with TRBJ2-2; no firm D call. The germline V gene encodes CDR1 DFQATT and CDR2 SNEGSKA (reference sequence). V gave up 3 bases and J gave up 0 bases, with 5 bases separating them. The CDR3 sequence is 13 residues long. The CDR3 is CSASSANTGELFF. CDR3 nucleotides: TGCAGTGCTAGTTCAGCGAACACCGGGGAGCTGTTTTTT.

The rearrangement links TRBV19 to TRBJ1-5, with D possibly matching TRBD1 (5 bases). The CDR3 sequence is 16 residues long. V dropped 5 bases and J dropped 3 bases, with 17 bases sitting between them. CDR1 is LNHDA, CDR2 SQIVND, per germline (reference sequence). The CDR3 nucleotides are TGTGCCAGTAGTCTCTGGGGCGCTATTGACAATCAGCCCCAGCATTTT. It encodes CASSLWGAIDNQPQHF.

The rearrangement uses TRBV24-1 and TRBJ2-3; 10 nucleotides match TRBD2. Germline CDR1 is KGHDR and CDR2 is SFDVKD. V trimming: 2 bases; J trimming: 1 base; junction bases outside the gene matches: 2. This CDR3 is 16 amino acids long. The CDR3 protein is CATSDSGLAGTDTQYF. The CDR3 coding sequence is TGTGCCACCAGTGATTCCGGACTAGCGGGCACAGATACGCAGTATTTT.

In its sample, this clone was seen a few times. Here the CDR3 DNA reads TGTGCCAGCAGTGAGACAGCCTTTAATGAAAAACTGTTTTTT. Encoded protein: CASSETAFNEKLFF. V gene TRBV6-2 or TRBV6-3 combines with J gene TRBJ1-4; TRBD1 is a possible D gene (5 bases). V was trimmed by 5 bases and J by 4 bases, leaving 11 bases between them. CDR3 size: 14 residues. Per the germline V gene, CDR1 is MNHEY and CDR2 is SVGEGT.

The chain combines TRBV7-6 with TRBJ2-1; D not resolved. The germline V and J ends were trimmed by 4 bases and 6 bases, with 19 bases remaining between them. The germline CDR1 and CDR2 sequences are SGHVS and FNYEAQ. CDR3 length: 16 residues. CDR3 DNA: TGTGCCAGCAGCTCCGCTGGTAGCCGGTTTTCCAATGAGCAGTTCTTC. It is translated as CASSSAGSRFSNEQFF.

The V gene is TRBV19, the J gene TRBJ1-6; D ambiguous. Trimming took 0 bases from V and 4 from J, leaving 7 bases between them. The CDR3 has 15 amino acids. Looked up from germline, CDR1 is LNHDA and CDR2 is SQIVND (reference sequence). The CDR3 is CASSIEWGYNSPLHF. Written as DNA, the CDR3 is TGTGCCAGTAGTATAGAATGGGGATATAATTCACCCCTCCACTTT.

This chain links TRBV28 with TRBJ2-7, with 13 bases lining up with TRBD2. Germline CDR1 MDHEN, CDR2 SYDVKM. Germline trimming cut 6 bases from V and 6 bases from J; bases unmatched to any gene: 11. This CDR3 is 16 amino acids long. The CDR3 is CASRMRTSGSLVEQYF. CDR3 DNA: TGTGCCAGCAGAATGAGGACTAGCGGGAGCCTAGTCGAGCAGTACTTC. The whole variable domain, remainder taken from reference TRBV28 and TRBJ2-7, is DVKVTQSSRYLVKRTGEKVFLECVQDMDHENMFWYRQDPGLGLRLIYFSYDVKMKEKGDIPEGYSVSREKKERFSLILESASTNQTSMYLCASRMRTSGSLVEQYFGPGTRLTVT.

This clone was detected a few times. The V gene is TRBV3-1 (or the pseudogene TRBV3-2), the J gene TRBJ2-4, with TRBD1 matching over 7 bases. The CDR3 contains 16 residues. Germline V gene sequence: CDR1 LGHDT, CDR2 YNNKEL (reference sequence). J was trimmed by 7 bases and V by 1 base; bases with no gene match: 10. CDR3 sequence reads: CASSQGQGPSWNIQYF. DNA for the CDR3: TGTGCCAGCAGCCAAGGACAGGGACCAAGTTGGAACATTCAGTACTTC.

J is TRBJ2-7 and V is TRBV7-2; 9 bases fit TRBD2. V was pared by 5 bases and J by 6 bases, with 5 bases of the junction left unmatched. The CDR3 consists of 13 residues. Germline V CDR1 and CDR2: SGHTA, FQGNSA. CDR3 nucleotides: TGTGCCAGCAGCCGTAGCGGGAGTGCCGAGCAGTACTTC. Protein product: CASSRSGSAEQYF. The whole variable domain, filled in from reference TRBV7-2 and TRBJ2-7, reads GAGVSQSPSNKVTEKGKDVELRCDPISGHTALYWYRQSLGQGLEFLIYFQGNSAPDKSGLPSDRFSAERTGGSVSTLTIQRTQQEDSAVYLCASSRSGSAEQYFGPGTRLTVT.

The chain uses TRBV6-5 and TRBJ2-7; D might be TRBD1 (6 bases). V was clipped by 2 bases and J by 4 bases, with 18 bases between them. The CDR3 length is 16 residues. Looked up from germline, CDR1 is MNHEY and CDR2 is SVGAGI. The DNA for the CDR3 is TGTGCCAGCAGTTACCTGTCAGGACAGCTCTCGTACGAGCAGTACTTC. It translates to CASSYLSGQLSYEQYF.

This chain uses TRBV11-3 with TRBJ2-2; 10 bases map to TRBD2. The CDR3 covers 14 residues. The V and J ends lost 5 bases and 7 bases, in that order; junction bases with no gene match: 4. CDR1 and CDR2 (germline): SGHNT, YENEEA. CDR3 coding DNA: TGTGCCAGCAGCCACCTAGCGGGAGACGGGGAGCTGTTTTTT. Translated: CASSHLAGDGELFF. Full variable domain (rest looked up from reference TRBV11-3 and TRBJ2-2): EAGVVQSPRYKIIEKKQPVAFWCNPISGHNTLYWYLQNLGQGPELLIRYENEEAVDDSQLPKDRFSAERLKGVDSTLKIQPAELGDSAVYLCASSHLAGDGELFFGEGSRLTVL.

The rearrangement joins TRBV28 to TRBJ1-2, with unresolved D. This CDR3 has 15 residues. CDR1 is MDHEN, CDR2 SYDVKM, per germline. Trimming stripped 5 bases from V and 2 bases from J, with 15 bases between. In nucleotides, the CDR3 is TGTGCCAGCAGTCCCACACAGCAGAACAACTATGGCTACACCTTC. Translation gives CASSPTQQNNYGYTF.